This T cell receptor beta chain comes out of a study of post-analysis software for immune sequencing data. The study's findings and limits: When patients were compared with controls, about five TRBV segments were more frequent, TRBV5-6, TRBV5-1 and TRBV20-1 among them. Controls' normalized Chao1 diversity significantly exceeded that of multiple sclerosis patients.

Germline CDR1 reads SSHAT; CDR2 reads FNYEAQ (reference sequence). The CDR3 loop spans 14 amino acids. Unique molecular identifiers had been added to the TCR beta cDNA libraries. Roughly 450,000 cDNA molecules were recovered from an input of roughly 0.85 to 10 million T cells. TCRdb re-called the PCR reads through MiXCR, storing one row per CDR3 protein. The profile shows over 250,000 distinct CDR3 sequences, less than 40% of them singletons. This clonotype has more than one count but fewer than ten. Its antigen is unknown. Its ends do not fully match the called genes, so a read error is possible. This sequence joins TRBV7-7 and TRBJ2-7; 8 positions match TRBD1. This clonotype originated in a girl aged 10 to 17 with multiple sclerosis. Sequenced: blood. CDR3 in amino acids: CASSFGQGFYEQYF. CDR3 DNA sequence: TGTGCTAGCAGCTTCGGACAGGGTTTCTACGAGCAGTACTTC.